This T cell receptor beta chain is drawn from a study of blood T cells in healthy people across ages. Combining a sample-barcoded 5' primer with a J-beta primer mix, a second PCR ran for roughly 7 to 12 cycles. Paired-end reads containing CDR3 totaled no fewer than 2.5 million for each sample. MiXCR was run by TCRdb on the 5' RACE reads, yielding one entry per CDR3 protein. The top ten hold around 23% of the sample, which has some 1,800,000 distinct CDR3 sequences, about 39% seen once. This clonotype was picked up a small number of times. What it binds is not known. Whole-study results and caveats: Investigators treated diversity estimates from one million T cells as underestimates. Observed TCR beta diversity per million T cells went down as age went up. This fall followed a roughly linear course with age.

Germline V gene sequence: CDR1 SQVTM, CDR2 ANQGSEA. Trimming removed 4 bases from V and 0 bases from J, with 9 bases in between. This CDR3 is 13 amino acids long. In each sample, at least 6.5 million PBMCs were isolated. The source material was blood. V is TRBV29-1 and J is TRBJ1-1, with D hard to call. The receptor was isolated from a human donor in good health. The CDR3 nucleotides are TGCAGCGTTGGGGTGACCCTGAACACTGAAGCTTTCTTT. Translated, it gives CSVGVTLNTEAFF.